In this sample, the clone carrying this T cell receptor (beta chain) turned up a few times. A junction boundary mismatches the germline segment, possibly from a read error. The V gene's germline CDR1 is LNHDA and CDR2 SQIVND (reference sequence). The CDR3 has 14 residues. These data belong to a study of early T cells in non-severe SARS-CoV-2 infection. Each single cDNA molecule received a unique molecular identifier. MiXCR was run by TCRdb on the 5' RACE reads, yielding one entry per CDR3 protein. The table has 80,000 to 95,000 distinct CDR3 sequences, approximately 16% seen once; the top ten hold 5% to 5.5%.

This sample comprised whole blood, obtained at baseline. This TCR derives from an adult who was a healthcare worker with PCR-confirmed SARS-CoV-2 infection or an uninfected control (not recorded which). The genes are TRBV19 and TRBJ2-7; D gene ambiguous. DNA of the CDR3: TGCGCCAGTAGTATGGGTAACAGCGCCTACGAGCAGTACTTC. It translates to CASSMGNSAYEQYF. Based on the CDR3 plus reference TRBV19 and TRBJ2-7, the full variable domain is DGGITQSPKYLFRKEGQNVTLSCEQNLNHDAMYWYRQDPGQGLRLIYYSQIVNDFQKGDIAEGYSVSREKKESFPLTVTSAQKNPTAFYLCASSMGNSAYEQYFGPGTRLTVT.